This TCR beta chain was obtained from a study of blood T cell repertoires in COVID-19. Study details: T cells, B-cell-depleted T cells, or PBMCs provided the cDNA or gDNA that served as material.

Libraries were prepared by immunoSEQ multiplex PCR; TCRdb keeps only in-frame clonotypes and omits some of them. Altogether 150,000 to 200,000 clones are present, about 92% being singletons, with the ten largest covering roughly 19%. Deletions cut 2 bases from V and 0 bases from J, with 4 bases between. Germline CDR1 is SNHLY and CDR2 is FYNNEI. This CDR3 is built from 14 residues. The TCR sequence derives from a man in his 60s with active or convalescent COVID-19. The sample comprised peripheral blood. J is TRBJ2-2 and V is TRBV2; the D is unclear. The CDR3 nucleotides read TGTGCCAGCAGTGAATACACGAACACCGGGGAGCTGTTTTTT. It translates to CASSEYTNTGELFF.